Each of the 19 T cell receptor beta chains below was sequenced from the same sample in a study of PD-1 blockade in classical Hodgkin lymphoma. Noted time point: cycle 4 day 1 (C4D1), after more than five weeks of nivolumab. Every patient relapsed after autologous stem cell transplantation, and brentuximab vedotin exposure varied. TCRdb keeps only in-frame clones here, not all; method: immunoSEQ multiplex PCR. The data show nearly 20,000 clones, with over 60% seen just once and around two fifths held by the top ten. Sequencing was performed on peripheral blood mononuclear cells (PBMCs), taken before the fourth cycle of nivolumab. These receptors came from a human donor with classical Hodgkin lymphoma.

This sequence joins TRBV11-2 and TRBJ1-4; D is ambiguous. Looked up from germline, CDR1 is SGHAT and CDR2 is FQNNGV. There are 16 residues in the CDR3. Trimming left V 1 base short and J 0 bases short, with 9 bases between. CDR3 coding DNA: TGTGCCAGCAGCTTAGGTGACCGCTCAACTAATGAAAAACTGTTTTTT. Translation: CASSLGDRSTNEKLFF.

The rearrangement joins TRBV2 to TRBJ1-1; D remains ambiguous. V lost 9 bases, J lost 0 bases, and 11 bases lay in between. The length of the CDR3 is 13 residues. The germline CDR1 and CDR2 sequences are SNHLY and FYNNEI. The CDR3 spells CASRGSLNTEAFF. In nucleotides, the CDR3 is TGTGCCAGTCGAGGGAGTTTGAACACTGAAGCTTTCTTT.

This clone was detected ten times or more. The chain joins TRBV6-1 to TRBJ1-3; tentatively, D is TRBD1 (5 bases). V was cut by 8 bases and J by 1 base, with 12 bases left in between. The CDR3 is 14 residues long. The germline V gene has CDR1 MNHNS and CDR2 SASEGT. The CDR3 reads CASGSTGSGNTIYF. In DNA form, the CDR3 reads TGTGCCAGCGGATCTACAGGATCTGGAAACACCATATATTTT.

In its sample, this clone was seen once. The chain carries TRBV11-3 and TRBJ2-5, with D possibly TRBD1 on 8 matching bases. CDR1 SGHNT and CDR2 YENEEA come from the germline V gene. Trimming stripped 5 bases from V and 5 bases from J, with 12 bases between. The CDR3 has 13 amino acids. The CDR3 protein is CASSLQGGETQYF. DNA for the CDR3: TGTGCCAGCAGCCTACAGGGGGGGGAGACCCAGTACTTC.

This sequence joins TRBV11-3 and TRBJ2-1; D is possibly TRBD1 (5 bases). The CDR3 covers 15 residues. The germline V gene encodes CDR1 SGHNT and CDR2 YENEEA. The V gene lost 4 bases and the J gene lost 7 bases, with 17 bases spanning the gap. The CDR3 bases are TGTGCCAGCAGCTCCCTTATAGGGGAAGGGAATGAGCAGTTCTTC. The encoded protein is CASSSLIGEGNEQFF.

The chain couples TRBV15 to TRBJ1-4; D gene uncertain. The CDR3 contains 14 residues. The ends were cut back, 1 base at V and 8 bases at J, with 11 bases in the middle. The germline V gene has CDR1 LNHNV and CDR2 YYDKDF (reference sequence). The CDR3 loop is CATSRVTLGEKLFF. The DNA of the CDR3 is TGTGCCACCAGCAGAGTAACATTGGGGGAAAAACTGTTTTTT.

For the CDR3, the DNA is TGTGCCAGATCAACTAAAGTGGTGAACAAAAGTCGGGCCAACGTCCTGACTTTC. It specifies CARSTKVVNKSRANVLTF. The rearrangement joins TRBV5-3 to TRBJ2-6, with D unclear. TRBV5-3 is an ORF for which the function is uncertain. CDR3 length: 18 amino acids. V was pared by 7 bases and J by 5 bases, with 25 bases between.

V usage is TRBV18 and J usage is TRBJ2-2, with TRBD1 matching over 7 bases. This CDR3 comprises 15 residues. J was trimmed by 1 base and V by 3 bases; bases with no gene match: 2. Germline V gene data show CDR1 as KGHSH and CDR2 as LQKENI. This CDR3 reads CASSPGQMNTGELFF. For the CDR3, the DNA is TGTGCCAGCTCACCGGGACAGATGAACACCGGGGAGCTGTTTTTT. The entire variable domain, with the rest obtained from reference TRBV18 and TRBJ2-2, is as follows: NAGVMQNPRHLVRRRGQEARLRCSPMKGHSHVYWYRQLPEEGLKFMVYLQKENIIDESGMPKERFSAEFPKEGPSILRIQQVVRGDSAAYFCASSPGQMNTGELFFGEGSRLTVL.

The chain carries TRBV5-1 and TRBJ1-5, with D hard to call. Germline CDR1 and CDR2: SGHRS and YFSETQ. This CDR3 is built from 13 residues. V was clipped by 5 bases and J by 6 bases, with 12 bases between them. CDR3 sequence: CASSRRGSQPQHF. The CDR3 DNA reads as TGCGCCAGCAGTCGGCGAGGGAGTCAGCCCCAGCATTTT.

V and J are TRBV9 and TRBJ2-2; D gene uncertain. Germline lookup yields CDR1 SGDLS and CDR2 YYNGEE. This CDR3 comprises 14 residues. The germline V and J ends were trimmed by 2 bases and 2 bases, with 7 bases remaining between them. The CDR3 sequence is CASSVWINTGELFF. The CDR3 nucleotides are TGTGCCAGCAGCGTCTGGATTAACACCGGGGAGCTGTTTTTT.

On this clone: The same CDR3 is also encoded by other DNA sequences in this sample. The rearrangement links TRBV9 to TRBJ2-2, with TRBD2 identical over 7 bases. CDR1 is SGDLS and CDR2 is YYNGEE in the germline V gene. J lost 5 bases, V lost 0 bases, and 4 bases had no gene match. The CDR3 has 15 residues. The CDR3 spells CASSVATGGTGELFF. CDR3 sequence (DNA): TGTGCCAGCAGCGTAGCTACCGGGGGGACCGGGGAGCTGTTTTTT.

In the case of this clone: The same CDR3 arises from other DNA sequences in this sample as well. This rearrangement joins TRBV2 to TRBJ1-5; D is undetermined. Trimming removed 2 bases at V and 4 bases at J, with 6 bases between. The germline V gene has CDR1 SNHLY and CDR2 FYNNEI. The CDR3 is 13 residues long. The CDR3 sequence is CASSERANQPQHF. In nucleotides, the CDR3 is TGTGCCAGCAGTGAAAGGGCGAATCAGCCCCAGCATTTT.

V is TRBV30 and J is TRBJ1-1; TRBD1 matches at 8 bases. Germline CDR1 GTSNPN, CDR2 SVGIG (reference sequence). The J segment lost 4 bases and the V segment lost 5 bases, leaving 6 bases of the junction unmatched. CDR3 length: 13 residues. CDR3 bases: TGTGCCTGGGGACAGGGAAAGGCCACTGAAGCTTTCTTT. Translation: CAWGQGKATEAFF. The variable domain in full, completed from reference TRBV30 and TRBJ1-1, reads SQTIHQWPATLVQPVGSPLSLECTVEGTSNPNLYWYRQAAGRGLQLLFYSVGIGQISSEVPQNLSASRPQDRQFILSSKKLLLSDSGFYLCAWGQGKATEAFFGQGTRLTVV.

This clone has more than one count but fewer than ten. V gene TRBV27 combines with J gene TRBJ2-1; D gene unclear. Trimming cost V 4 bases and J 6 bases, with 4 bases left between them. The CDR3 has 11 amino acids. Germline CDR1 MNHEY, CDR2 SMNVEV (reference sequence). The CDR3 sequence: CASSYANEQFF. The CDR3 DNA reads TGTGCCAGCAGTTACGCCAATGAGCAGTTCTTC.

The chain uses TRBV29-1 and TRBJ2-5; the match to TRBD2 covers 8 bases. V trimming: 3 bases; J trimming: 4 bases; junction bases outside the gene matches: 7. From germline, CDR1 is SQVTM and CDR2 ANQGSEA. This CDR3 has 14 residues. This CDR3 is CSVDPTGTRETQYF. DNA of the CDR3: TGCAGCGTTGACCCTACCGGGACTAGAGAGACCCAGTACTTC.

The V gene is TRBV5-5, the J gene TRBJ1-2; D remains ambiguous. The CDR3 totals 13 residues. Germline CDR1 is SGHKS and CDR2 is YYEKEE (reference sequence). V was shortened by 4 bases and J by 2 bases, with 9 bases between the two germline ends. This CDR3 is CASSHGLNYGYTF. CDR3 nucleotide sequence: TGTGCCAGCAGCCACGGCCTCAACTATGGCTACACCTTC.

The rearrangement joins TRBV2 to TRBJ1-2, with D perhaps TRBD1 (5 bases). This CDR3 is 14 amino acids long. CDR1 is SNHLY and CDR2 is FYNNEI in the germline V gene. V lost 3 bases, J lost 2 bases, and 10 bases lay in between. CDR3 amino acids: CASSETGLNYGYTF. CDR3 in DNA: TGTGCCAGCAGTGAGACGGGACTAAACTATGGCTACACCTTC.

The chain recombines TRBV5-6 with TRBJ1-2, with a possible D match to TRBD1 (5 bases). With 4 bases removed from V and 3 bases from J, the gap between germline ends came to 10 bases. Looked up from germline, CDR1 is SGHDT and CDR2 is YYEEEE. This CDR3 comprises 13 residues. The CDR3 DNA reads TGTGCCAGCAGCCAAGGACATTACTATGGCTACACCTTC. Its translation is CASSQGHYYGYTF.

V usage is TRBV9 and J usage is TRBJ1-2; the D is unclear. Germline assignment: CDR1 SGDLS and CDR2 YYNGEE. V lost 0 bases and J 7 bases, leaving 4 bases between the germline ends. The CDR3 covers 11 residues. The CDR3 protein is CASSVASGYTF. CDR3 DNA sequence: TGTGCCAGCAGCGTAGCTAGTGGCTACACCTTC.